This TCR beta chain derives from a study of beta chain features in type 1 diabetes. Study findings and constraints: Equally in patients and controls, shorter templates might have been favored by PCR. Moderate yet significant TCRB CDR3 shortening was seen in Type 1 diabetes patients in all four CD4+ subsets.

As to this clone: Antigen specificity is unknown.

As every portion of the isolated RNA was reverse transcribed, the sequencing read expressed TCRB transcripts. The assay was immunoSEQ multiplex PCR, and TCRdb's table has in-frame clones only and misses some. The table has about 650,000 clones, around 11% seen once. CD4+ naive, central memory, regulatory and stem cell-like memory cells were sorted via CD45RO/CCR7/CD25/CD127/CD95/CD27. With 4 bases removed from V and 8 bases from J, the gap between germline ends came to 18 bases. Per the germline V gene, CDR1 is MNHNY and CDR2 is SVGAGI (reference sequence). There are 16 residues in the CDR3. The J gene is TRBJ1-6, the V gene TRBV6-6; tentatively, D is TRBD1 (6 bases). This TCR came from a man aged 25-45 years with type 1 diabetes. The sequenced sample consisted of naive CD4+ T cells from blood. CDR3 sequence reads: CASSSKQGGSYSPLHF. Here the CDR3 DNA reads TGTGCCAGCAGTTCGAAACAGGGTGGTTCCTATTCACCCCTCCACTTT.